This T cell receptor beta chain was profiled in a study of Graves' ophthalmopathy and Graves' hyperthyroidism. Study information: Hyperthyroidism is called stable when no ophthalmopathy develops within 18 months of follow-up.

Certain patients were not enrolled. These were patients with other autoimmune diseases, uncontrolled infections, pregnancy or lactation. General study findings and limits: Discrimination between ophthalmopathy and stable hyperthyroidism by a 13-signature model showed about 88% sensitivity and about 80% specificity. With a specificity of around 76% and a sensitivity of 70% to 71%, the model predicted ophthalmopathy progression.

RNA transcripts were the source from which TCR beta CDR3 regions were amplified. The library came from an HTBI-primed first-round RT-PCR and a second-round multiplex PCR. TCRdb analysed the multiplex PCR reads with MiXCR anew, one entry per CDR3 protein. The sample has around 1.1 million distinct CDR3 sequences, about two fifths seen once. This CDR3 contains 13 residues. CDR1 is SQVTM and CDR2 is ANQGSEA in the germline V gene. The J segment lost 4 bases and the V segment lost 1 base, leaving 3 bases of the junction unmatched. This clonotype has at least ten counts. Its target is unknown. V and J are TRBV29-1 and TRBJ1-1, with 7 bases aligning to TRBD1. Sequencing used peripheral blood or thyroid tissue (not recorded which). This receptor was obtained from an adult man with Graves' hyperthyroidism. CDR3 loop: CSVEGTGGTEAFF. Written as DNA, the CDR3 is TGCAGCGTTGAAGGGACAGGAGGCACTGAAGCTTTCTTT.